This T cell receptor beta chain was captured in a study of T cell repertoires in cytomegalovirus infection. Study-level background: From public TCR beta signatures came an indication of both CMV infection and matching HLA type.

TCRdb re-called the reads through MiXCR, storing one row per CDR3 protein. The data show hundreds of thousands of distinct CDR3 sequences, with around a third seen just once and around a sixth held by the top ten. This clonotype was counted between two and nine times. Its antigen is not identified. The sequencing here drew on cultured PBMCs, taken from culture after CMV antigen stimulation. The sequence was obtained from a human donor in good health (CMV status not recorded). Some clones in this sample may be carry-over from other donors' samples.

DNA of the CDR3: TGTGCCAGCAGCCCCCCTAGCAATCAGCCCCAGCATTTT. This translates into CASSPPSNQPQHF. This chain uses TRBV6-1 with TRBJ1-5; D remains unclear. The length of the CDR3 is 13 residues. Germline V lookup: CDR1 MNHNS, CDR2 SASEGT. The ends were cut back, 6 bases at V and 0 bases at J, with 6 bases in the middle.